The 27 T cell receptor beta chains in this list originate from one sample, sequenced in a study of CD8 T cell repertoires and HIV-1 epitope variants. For these TCRs, the target antigens are not known. Clones were sequenced by immunoSEQ multiplex PCR, and TCRdb holds only the in-frame ones, with some missing. The repertoire holds about 4,700 clones, with approximately 67% as singletons. Input material: cultured CD8+ T cells derived from PBMCs. Every receptor here comes from a male donor with HIV.

This sequence joins TRBV7-2 and TRBJ2-5, with D unresolved. Germline assignment: CDR1 SGHTA and CDR2 FQGNSA. The CDR3 consists of 11 residues. V was pared by 0 bases and J by 4 bases, with 0 bases between. The CDR3 nucleotides read TGTGCCAGCAGCTTAGCAGAGACCCAGTACTTC. It yields the protein CASSLAETQYF.

The rearrangement links TRBV5-6 to TRBJ1-2, with a weak D call TRBD1 (5 bases). The V gene lost 5 bases and the J gene lost 4 bases, with 18 bases spanning the gap. The germline V gene has CDR1 SGHDT and CDR2 YYEEEE. The length of the CDR3 is 15 residues. The CDR3 DNA sequence: TGTGCCAGCAGGAGGCCGGGACGTCAGTCCTATGGCTACACCTTC. It codes for CASRRPGRQSYGYTF.

There are a few counts of this clone. The chain carries TRBV18 and TRBJ2-7; D may be TRBD1 (6 bases). This CDR3 has 16 residues. Per germline, CDR1 KGHSH and CDR2 LQKENI. V dropped 1 base and J dropped 2 bases, with 15 bases sitting between them. Written as DNA, the CDR3 is TGTGCCAGCTCACCACAGTTTGGGCAGGGGCCCTACGAGCAGTACTTC. Translated, it gives CASSPQFGQGPYEQYF.

CDR3 sequence reads: CAISEPAGMTPGNTIYF. The CDR3 nucleotides read TGTGCCATCAGTGAGCCGGCAGGGATGACTCCTGGAAACACCATATATTTT. The chain carries TRBV10-3 and TRBJ1-3; TRBD1 might be the D (5 bases). V dropped 2 bases and J dropped 2 bases, with 16 bases sitting between them. Germline V gene data show CDR1 as ENHRY and CDR2 as SYGVKD. The CDR3 extends over 17 amino acids.

This clone was detected only a few times. The chain couples TRBV7-2 to TRBJ2-7; D uncertain. Trimming shortened V by 1 base and J by 2 bases, and 6 bases separated the two germline ends. There are 13 residues in the CDR3. Looked up from germline, CDR1 is SGHTA and CDR2 is FQGNSA. CDR3 loop: CASSLDWAYEQYF. The CDR3 DNA follows: TGTGCCAGCAGCTTAGACTGGGCCTACGAGCAGTACTTC.

This chain uses TRBV6-5 with TRBJ1-2, with D uncertain. This CDR3 region has 11 residues. Looked up from germline, CDR1 is MNHEY and CDR2 is SVGAGI. Trimming took off 4 bases at V and 5 bases at J, with 5 bases between the two ends. The CDR3 DNA reads TGTGCCAGCAGTTTCCCTTATGGCTACACCTTC. It yields the protein CASSFPYGYTF.

The chain has TRBV7-6 and TRBJ2-1; D possibly corresponds to TRBD2 (6 bases). CDR3 size: 16 residues. V shed 3 bases and J shed 4 bases, with 16 bases lying between them. Germline CDR1 reads SGHVS; CDR2 reads FNYEAQ. The CDR3 region is CASSFPGGAEYNEQFF. The CDR3 DNA reads as TGTGCCAGCAGCTTCCCGGGCGGGGCCGAATACAATGAGCAGTTCTTC.

This clone is categorized as medium-sized (0.01 to 0.1%). This rearrangement joins TRBV5-6 to TRBJ1-4; TRBD1 is a possible D gene (5 bases). Germline V gives CDR1 SGHDT, CDR2 YYEEEE. The CDR3 length is 12 residues. V shed 0 bases and J shed 10 bases, with 7 bases lying between them. This CDR3 reads CASSLGGAKLFF. DNA of the CDR3: TGTGCCAGCAGCTTGGGAGGGGCAAAACTGTTTTTT.

This chain links TRBV9 with TRBJ1-2, with no clear D. V was clipped by 1 base and J by 5 bases, with 3 bases between them. This CDR3 comprises 11 residues. CDR1 is SGDLS, CDR2 YYNGEE, per germline. CDR3 bases: TGTGCCAGCAGCGTACAGTATGGCTACACCTTC. Translated, it gives CASSVQYGYTF.

CDR3: CASSFDRTAEAFF. Written as DNA, the CDR3 is TGTGCCAGCAGTTTTGACAGAACGGCTGAAGCTTTCTTT. V gene TRBV27 combines with J gene TRBJ1-1; possible D gene TRBD1, 5 bases. Germline assignment: CDR1 MNHEY and CDR2 SMNVEV (reference sequence). The V gene lost 3 bases and the J gene lost 6 bases, with 11 bases spanning the gap. The CDR3 covers 13 residues.

This chain links TRBV28 with TRBJ2-3; TRBD2 matches at 12 bases. Germline V gene lookup returns CDR1 MDHEN and CDR2 SYDVKM. This CDR3 is 19 amino acids long. Trimming cost V 4 bases and J 2 bases; bases outside gene matches: 13. The CDR3 protein is CASSSSTSGGLYLTDTQYF. The CDR3 DNA reads as TGTGCCAGCAGTTCCTCGACTAGCGGGGGCCTCTACCTCACAGATACGCAGTATTTT.

The chain links TRBV5-1 to TRBJ1-4, with D possibly TRBD1 on 6 matching bases. The CDR3 has 15 residues. Germline lookup yields CDR1 SGHRS and CDR2 YFSETQ. V lost 3 bases to trimming and J lost 2 bases, with 11 bases between them. The chain's CDR3 is CASSSNRETNEKLFF. CDR3 DNA: TGCGCCAGCAGCTCTAACAGGGAGACTAATGAAAAACTGTTTTTT. The variable domain in full, with the rest retrieved from reference TRBV5-1 and TRBJ1-4, is KAGVTQTPRYLIKTRGQQVTLSCSPISGHRSVSWYQQTPGQGLQFLFEYFSETQRNKGNFPGRFSGRQFSNSRSEMNVSTLELGDSALYLCASSSNRETNEKLFFGSGTQLSVL.

The chain combines TRBV6-5 with TRBJ2-1, with 10 nucleotides matching TRBD2. The junction had 6 bases not matched to a gene; V was cut back by 0 bases and J by 7 bases. Per germline, CDR1 MNHEY and CDR2 SVGAGI. The CDR3 has 16 residues. The CDR3 reads CASSYSPSGSRNEQFF. CDR3 DNA sequence: TGTGCCAGCAGTTACTCACCTAGCGGGAGTAGGAATGAGCAGTTCTTC.

The chain couples TRBV2 to TRBJ2-3; D remains ambiguous. The CDR3 runs 15 residues. Trimming pared 10 bases from V and 4 bases from J, leaving 21 bases between. Germline CDR1 reads SNHLY; CDR2 reads FYNNEI. For the CDR3, the DNA is TGTGCCATTACCAGAAGGACGGGTCGGGCAGATACGCAGTATTTT. This sequence encodes CAITRRTGRADTQYF.

The chain employs TRBV28 and TRBJ2-7; weak D call: TRBD1 (6 bases). In germline, CDR1 is MDHEN, CDR2 SYDVKM. CDR3 length: 13 amino acids. The V end lost 6 bases, the J end lost 3 bases, and 12 bases lay between the germline ends. CDR3 nucleotide sequence: TGTGCCAGCAGCCCCCCGGACAGCTACGAGCAGTACTTC. Protein sequence: CASSPPDSYEQYF.

The rearrangement links TRBV15 to TRBJ2-7; D is possibly TRBD2 (5 bases). Per the germline V gene, CDR1 is LNHNV and CDR2 is YYDKDF (reference sequence). This CDR3 comprises 15 residues. Trimming shortened V by 5 bases and J by 2 bases, and 16 bases separated the two germline ends. CDR3: CATSLERGSAYEQYF. CDR3 nucleotide sequence: TGTGCCACCAGCCTTGAACGAGGGTCCGCCTACGAGCAGTACTTC.

This chain joins TRBV5-1 and TRBJ1-1; 9 bases map to TRBD1. The CDR3 is made up of 16 amino acids. The V segment lost 2 bases and the J segment 4 bases; nucleotides outside the gene matches: 9. Germline loops: CDR1 SGHRS, CDR2 YFSETQ. CDR3 sequence: CASSLIRQGGSTEAFF. CDR3 in DNA: TGCGCCAGCAGCTTAATCCGACAGGGGGGGAGCACTGAAGCTTTCTTT.

In its sample, this clone was seen a few times. The chain joins TRBV28 to TRBJ1-2; D is possibly TRBD1 (5 bases). Trimming shortened V by 6 bases and J by 0 bases, and 14 bases separated the two germline ends. The germline V gene has CDR1 MDHEN and CDR2 SYDVKM. This CDR3 is 15 amino acids long. CDR3 nucleotides: TGTGCCAGCAGCCCTGGGGCTGTGGCTAACTATGGCTACACCTTC. Encoded protein: CASSPGAVANYGYTF.

The gene calls are TRBV9 and TRBJ2-3; TRBD1 might be the D (6 bases). V was trimmed by 6 bases and J by 14 bases, leaving 19 bases between them. The CDR3 is made up of 12 amino acids. CDR1 SGDLS and CDR2 YYNGEE come from the germline V gene. The CDR3 DNA is TGTGCCAGCACCCTAATTAACCCAGGGGCGTATTTT. It is translated as CASTLINPGAYF.

V and J are TRBV7-3 and TRBJ1-1; possibly TRBD1 for D (5 bases). CDR3 length: 15 residues. Trimming took off 0 bases at V and 5 bases at J, with 13 bases between the two ends. Looked up from germline, CDR1 is SGHTA and CDR2 is FQGTGA. The chain's CDR3 is CASSLTSGGRTEAFF. The CDR3, as DNA: TGTGCCAGCAGCTTAACCAGCGGGGGAAGGACTGAAGCTTTCTTT.

The table lists this clone with a few counts. The rearrangement uses TRBV11-2 and TRBJ2-1, with 7 positions matching TRBD1. Germline V gene data show CDR1 as SGHAT and CDR2 as FQNNGV. The length of the CDR3 is 15 residues. Unmatched junction bases numbered 7, after V lost 1 base and J lost 7 bases. The CDR3 spells CASSLVRGILNEQFF. In DNA form, the CDR3 reads TGTGCCAGCAGCTTAGTCAGGGGGATTTTAAATGAGCAGTTCTTC.

The CDR3 region has the DNA TGTGCCACCAGCTTAACAGATAATAGCAATCAGCCCCAGCATTTT. Translating gives CATSLTDNSNQPQHF. The rearrangement uses TRBV15 and TRBJ1-5; no clear D gene. The germline gives CDR1 LNHNV, CDR2 YYDKDF (reference sequence). The CDR3 consists of 15 residues. Trimming took 5 bases from V and 0 from J, leaving 11 bases between them.

The chain carries TRBV6-5 and TRBJ1-1; no reliable D call. The CDR3 has 13 residues. Germline V gene data show CDR1 as MNHEY and CDR2 as SVGAGI. V lost 0 bases to trimming and J lost 3 bases, with 5 bases between them. DNA for the CDR3: TGTGCCAGCAGTTACTCCCCCTACACTGAAGCTTTCTTT. This encodes CASSYSPYTEAFF.

This clone was detected only a few times. CDR3 DNA: TGTGCCAGCAGTGAAGCGGGGACGATCGGGGAGCTGTTTTTT. Its protein is CASSEAGTIGELFF. The chain has TRBV6-1 and TRBJ2-2; perhaps D is TRBD1 or TRBD2 (5 bases each). The CDR3 spans 14 residues. The V gene lost 0 bases and the J gene lost 7 bases, with 9 bases spanning the gap. Germline-derived CDR1 and CDR2 are MNHNS and SASEGT.

This clone was recorded only once. The chain uses TRBV28 and TRBJ2-1; TRBD1 matches 8 bases. The CDR3 is 14 amino acids. Germline V gene lookup returns CDR1 MDHEN and CDR2 SYDVKM. The V gene end was trimmed by 2 bases and the J gene end by 3 bases; junction bases not matched to a gene: 0. The DNA for the CDR3 is TGTGCCAGCAGTTTAGGGACAGGCTACAATGAGCAGTTCTTC. It translates to CASSLGTGYNEQFF.

The chain has TRBV5-6 and TRBJ1-6; no clear D. Trimming removed 2 bases from V and 8 bases from J, with 11 bases in between. Germline lookup yields CDR1 SGHDT and CDR2 YYEEEE. This CDR3 is built from 14 residues. The CDR3 region has the DNA TGTGCCAGCAGCTTATGGGAGGAGGATTCACCCCTCCACTTT. It translates to CASSLWEEDSPLHF.

Only a few counts were recorded for this clone. The V gene is TRBV7-8, the J gene TRBJ1-2; 8 bases are a match to TRBD1. Germline V gene lookup returns CDR1 SGHVS and CDR2 FQNEAQ. The CDR3 extends over 15 amino acids. With 1 base clipped from V and 7 bases from J, the junction kept 8 bases outside the gene matches. Written as DNA, the CDR3 is TGTGCCAGCAGCTTAGGTCTGACAGGGGAGGTTGGCTACACCTTC. Translation gives CASSLGLTGEVGYTF. Drawing the rest from reference TRBV7-8 and TRBJ1-2, the complete variable domain is GAGVSQSPRYKVAKRGQDVALRCDPISGHVSLFWYQQALGQGPEFLTYFQNEAQLDKSGLPSDRFFAERPEGSVSTLKIQRTQQEDSAVYLCASSLGLTGEVGYTFGSGTRLTVV.